Listed below are T cell receptor beta chains from one sample, sequenced in a study of cytomegalovirus exposure and HLA in healthy donors. Clones were read by immunoSEQ multiplex PCR, and TCRdb kept only the in-frame ones, dropping some. The sample has 150,000 to 200,000 clones; roughly 86% are singletons. The specimen was PBMCs. The receptor set was obtained from a woman aged 18 to 35 in good health and CMV-seronegative. Each CDR3 is given with its conserved first and last residue. A D gene is named only where the DNA matches it firmly. Rows give clone size only sometimes, using once, few, many, or a class for an expanded clone.

V gene	J gene	D gene	clone size	CDR3 length	CDR3 DNA	CDR3 protein
TRBV30	TRBJ1-5	-	-	14	TGTGCCTGGAGTGGGGGACTTAGCAATCAGCCCCAGCATTTT	CAWSGGLSNQPQHF
TRBV28	TRBJ2-7	-	once	14	TGTGCCAGCACCTACCCAGGGAATACCTACGAGCAGTACTTC	CASTYPGNTYEQYF
TRBV29-1	TRBJ1-2	-	-	13	TGCAGCGTTGAAATCACCACAGGGTACGGCTACACCTTC	CSVEITTGYGYTF
TRBV6-1	TRBJ2-1	-	-	12	TGTGCCAGCAGCCTTGGGAGCGATGAGCAGTTCTTC	CASSLGSDEQFF
TRBV4-1	TRBJ2-7	-	-	16	TGCGCCAGCAGCCTCCTGGAAGGGGGATCGTACCACGAGCAGTACTTC	CASSLLEGGSYHEQYF
TRBV27	TRBJ1-6	-	once	13	TGTGCCAGCAGTTTAGAGGTCCGGTCACCCCTCCACTTT	CASSLEVRSPLHF
TRBV27	TRBJ1-6	TRBD1	-	18	TGTGCCAGCAGTTTAAAATCCGCCTGGACAGGGCGGCAAGGGGAACTCCACTTT	CASSLKSAWTGRQGELHF
TRBV18	TRBJ1-1	-	-	13	TGTGCCAGCTCACCCGTAGAGGACACTGAAGCTTTCTTT	CASSPVEDTEAFF
TRBV5-6	TRBJ2-7	-	-	15	TGTGCCAGCAGGTCAACAGGGTTACAGTTGGGCGAGCAGTACTTC	CASRSTGLQLGEQYF
TRBV6-5	TRBJ2-1	TRBD2	once	12	TGTGCCAGCAGTCCTTGGGGGGGTGAGCAGTTCTTC	CASSPWGGEQFF
TRBV18	TRBJ1-1	TRBD1	-	16	TGTGCCAGCTCACCACCGCGGACAGGAATGAACACTGAAGCTTTCTTT	CASSPPRTGMNTEAFF
TRBV5-1	TRBJ2-1	TRBD2	few	16	TGCGCCAGCAGCTTGGCCCCGGGGGGGTTGGGGAATGAGCAGTTCTTC	CASSLAPGGLGNEQFF
TRBV9	TRBJ2-2	-	-	13	TGTGCCAGCGGGAGAGAGGACACCGGGGAGCTGTTTTTT	CASGREDTGELFF
TRBV7-9	TRBJ1-5	-	-	12	TGTGCCAGCAGCTTAGAAGCCCAGCCCCAGCATTTT	CASSLEAQPQHF
TRBV4-3	TRBJ2-1	TRBD2	-	16	TGCGCCAGCAGCCAAGAATTCACGGGAGGGCAGTATGAGCAGTTCTTC	CASSQEFTGGQYEQFF
TRBV7-2	TRBJ2-7	TRBD2	-	17	TGTGCCAGCAGCCGCGCGGCTAGCGGGGTTTTCTCCTACGAGCAGTACTTC	CASSRAASGVFSYEQYF
TRBV5-1	TRBJ2-7	-	-	13	TGCGCCAGCCCGACAGGCGACCCCTACGAGCAGTACTTC	CASPTGDPYEQYF
TRBV27	TRBJ1-5	-	-	15	TGTGCCAGCAGTTTTGGGTCAGGGAGCAATCAGCCCCAGCATTTT	CASSFGSGSNQPQHF
TRBV6-1	TRBJ2-1	-	-	16	TGTGCCAGCAGTGAGGTGCAGGAAAAGGGGATCAATGAGCAGTTCTTC	CASSEVQEKGINEQFF
TRBV4-2	TRBJ2-3	-	-	16	TGTGCCAGCAGCCAAGACCTTCGGTTGGGCACAGATACGCAGTATTTT	CASSQDLRLGTDTQYF
TRBV5-1	TRBJ2-2	TRBD1	-	16	TGCGCCAGCTGTCCGGGCCAGGGGGCGAGCACCGGGGAGCTGTTTTTT	CASCPGQGASTGELFF
TRBV28	TRBJ1-5	-	-	14	TGTGCCAGCAGTTTCGGCGGGAGGGATCAGCCCCAGCATTTT	CASSFGGRDQPQHF
TRBV2	TRBJ2-2	-	-	15	TGTGCCAGCGGGGCCCAGGGCCAGAACACCGGGGAGCTGTTTTTT	CASGAQGQNTGELFF
TRBV27	TRBJ2-7	TRBD2	-	14	TGTGCCAGCAGTTTTCGGCGGGGGTCCTACGAGCAGTACTTC	CASSFRRGSYEQYF
TRBV7-9	TRBJ2-5	-	-	18	TGTGCCAGCAGCCCGAGGGACTTCCGGGACCTGGATCCGGAGACCCAGTACTTC	CASSPRDFRDLDPETQYF
TRBV4-1	TRBJ1-2	TRBD1	-	15	TGCGCCAGCAGCCCCCCTGACAGGGAGAACTATGGCTACACCTTC	CASSPPDRENYGYTF
TRBV29-1	TRBJ2-1	TRBD1	-	13	TGCAGCGTTGGGCAGGGGGCCTTCAATGAGCAGTTCTTC	CSVGQGAFNEQFF
TRBV4-3	TRBJ2-1	TRBD2	-	14	TGCGCCAGCAGCCAAGGACTAGCGGGAGGGCTGAAGTTCTTC	CASSQGLAGGLKFF
TRBV5-1	TRBJ2-5	TRBD2	-	16	TGCGCCAGCAGCTTGGCGGCTAGCGGGGGTCAAGAGACCCAGTACTTC	CASSLAASGGQETQYF
TRBV4-2	TRBJ1-1	TRBD1	-	15	TGTGCCAGCAGCCAGAGACAGGGTTTGAACACTGAAGCTTTCTTT	CASSQRQGLNTEAFF
TRBV7-9	TRBJ1-2	-	once	13	TGTGCCAGCAGCTTAGGACTGAGCTATGGCTACACCTTC	CASSLGLSYGYTF
TRBV13	TRBJ2-1	TRBD2	-	16	TGTGCCAGCAGCTCCGGGACTAGCTCGGAGCTAGGTGAGCAGTTCTTC	CASSSGTSSELGEQFF
TRBV5-4	TRBJ2-4	TRBD2	-	15	TGTGCCAGCAGCTTGGCCGGGACTAGCTGGAGCATTCAGTACTTC	CASSLAGTSWSIQYF
TRBV6-5	TRBJ2-7	TRBD1	-	15	TGTGCCAGCAGTTACAGAACAGGGGGCGGTTACGAGCAGTACTTC	CASSYRTGGGYEQYF
TRBV18	TRBJ1-2	-	-	12	TGTGCCAGCTCACCCGGGACTCGGGGCTACACCTTC	CASSPGTRGYTF
TRBV7-9	TRBJ1-5	-	-	13	TGTGCCAGCAGCTTATCCGAGGATCAGCCCCAGCATTTT	CASSLSEDQPQHF
TRBV7-7	TRBJ2-3	TRBD1	once	14	TGTGCTAGCAGCTCCTTACAGGGGTGGGATACGCAGTATTTT	CASSSLQGWDTQYF
TRBV18	TRBJ1-3	TRBD1	-	15	TGTGCCAGCTCACCAGGACAGGGCCCTGGAAACACCATATATTTT	CASSPGQGPGNTIYF
TRBV4-1	TRBJ2-1	-	-	15	TGCGCCAGCAGCCCCCGCGAGGACACTTCTACAGGGCAGTTCTTC	CASSPREDTSTGQFF
TRBV7-8	TRBJ2-1	-	-	15	TGTGCCAGCAGCTCTCGACGTCCCCTAGGCAATGAGCAGTTCTTC	CASSSRRPLGNEQFF
TRBV12-5	TRBJ2-1	TRBD2	many	17	TGTGCTAGTGGTTTGGTGTCCGGCGGGACTAGCGGCGGTGAGCAGTTCTTC	CASGLVSGGTSGGEQFF
TRBV9	TRBJ2-3	-	-	13	TGTGCCAGCAGCGTAGGGGGCGGAGATACGCAGTATTTT	CASSVGGGDTQYF
TRBV7-8	TRBJ2-7	TRBD1	-	15	TGTGCCAGCAGCTTAGATAGGACAGGGAAAAACGAGCAGTACTTC	CASSLDRTGKNEQYF
TRBV5-8	TRBJ1-2	-	-	16	TGTGCCAGCAGCTTGGGCCTATCAGGGTTGAGCTATGGCTACACCTTC	CASSLGLSGLSYGYTF
TRBV7-9	TRBJ2-7	TRBD1	-	15	TGTGCCAGCAGCTCCACCGGGACAGCAGCCTACGAGCAGTACTTC	CASSSTGTAAYEQYF
TRBV5-1	TRBJ2-2	-	few	14	TGCGCCAGCAGCCCGTCCCCGAACACCGGGGAGCTGTTTTTT	CASSPSPNTGELFF
TRBV5-8	TRBJ1-4	-	-	11	TGTGCCAGCAGCTTGGTTGCGAAACTGTTTTTT	CASSLVAKLFF
TRBV25-1	TRBJ2-2	-	once	14	TGTGCCAGCAGTGATGGGCTAGCCACCGGGGAGCTGTTTTTT	CASSDGLATGELFF
TRBV4-1	TRBJ1-2	TRBD1	-	15	TGCGCCAGCAGCCAAGATCGACAGGGGGGCTATGGCTACACCTTC	CASSQDRQGGYGYTF
TRBV7-6	TRBJ1-3	-	-	15	TGTGCCAGCAGCTCACAGGGCCTCTCTGGAAACACCATATATTTT	CASSSQGLSGNTIYF
TRBV9	TRBJ2-1	-	-	12	TGTGCCAGCAGCGTAGCAGGCTATGAGCAGTTCTTC	CASSVAGYEQFF
TRBV2	TRBJ2-2	TRBD1	-	16	TGTGCCAGCAGCGGCTGGCAGGGGGCGAACACCGGGGAGCTGTTTTTT	CASSGWQGANTGELFF